Following are 22 T cell receptor beta chains from one sample sequenced in a study of human T cells and chemical hapten exposure. As to time point: patch test 3, about 24 weeks after DPC sensitization. The sample's treatment: therapeutic diphenylcyclopropenone sensitization with weekly scalp DPC. A single record per CDR3 protein comes from TCRdb applying MiXCR to the RACE reads. In the table there are about 190,000 distinct CDR3 sequences, around a quarter of which are singletons. The input for sequencing was whole blood, taken in connection with sensitization to the hapten diphenylcyclopropenone (DPC). The receptors originated from a woman between 35 and 50 years old with alopecia areata. Some clones in this sample may be carry-over from other donors' samples.

This chain joins TRBV28 and TRBJ1-1, with D unclear. Trimming took 8 bases from V and 4 from J, leaving 11 bases between them. This CDR3 spans 12 amino acids. The germline V gene encodes CDR1 MDHEN and CDR2 SYDVKM. CDR3 residues: CASGLRGTEAFF. For the CDR3, the DNA is TGTGCCAGCGGGCTACGGGGCACTGAAGCTTTCTTT.

This clonotype showed up just a few times. V gene TRBV20-1 combines with J gene TRBJ1-2; no reliable D call. The CDR3 has 16 residues. Germline-derived CDR1 and CDR2 are DFQATT and SNEGSKA (reference sequence). Trimming took off 0 bases at V and 0 bases at J, with 14 bases between the two ends. CDR3 sequence reads: CSARDPSENPNYGYTF. CDR3 bases: TGCAGTGCTAGAGACCCCTCGGAAAACCCTAACTATGGCTACACCTTC.

This clonotype was picked up many times. J is TRBJ2-7 and V is TRBV5-5, with TRBD1 identical over 11 bases. J gave up 2 bases and V 0 bases, and 4 bases lay outside the gene matches. In germline, CDR1 is SGHKS, CDR2 YYEKEE (reference sequence). This CDR3 has 16 residues. CDR3: CASSLVGDRGTYEQYF. CDR3 sequence (DNA): TGTGCCAGCAGCTTGGTGGGGGACAGGGGGACCTACGAGCAGTACTTC.

The V gene is TRBV29-1, the J gene TRBJ2-7; no clear D gene. Germline V gene sequence: CDR1 SQVTM, CDR2 ANQGSEA. Trimming cost V 7 bases and J 4 bases, with 14 bases left between them. The CDR3 runs to 12 residues. As DNA, the CDR3 is TGCAGCGCCAACGTCGGCGGTTACGAGCAGTACTTC. This codes for CSANVGGYEQYF.

The DNA of the CDR3 is TGTGCCAGCAGGGAGACTAGCGGGAACCTTGGTGAGCAGTTCTTC. Translating it yields CASRETSGNLGEQFF. The J gene is TRBJ2-1, the V gene TRBV7-9; 11 bases match TRBD2. Germline lookup yields CDR1 SEHNR and CDR2 FQNEAQ (reference sequence). The length of the CDR3 is 15 residues. Trimming cost V 6 bases and J 9 bases; bases outside gene matches: 10.

This clonotype was seen repeatedly, ten times or more. J is TRBJ2-3 and V is TRBV24-1; D is unclear. The CDR3 contains 16 residues. The V gene's germline CDR1 is KGHDR and CDR2 SFDVKD. Trimming took off 0 bases at V and 4 bases at J, with 13 bases between the two ends. CDR3 amino acids: CATSDLGEEGSDTQYF. In DNA form, the CDR3 reads TGTGCCACCAGTGATTTGGGCGAGGAAGGCTCAGATACGCAGTATTTT.

The chain joins TRBV6-5 to TRBJ1-3; 8 nucleotides agree with TRBD1. This CDR3 spans 18 amino acids. Germline CDR1 reads MNHEY; CDR2 reads SVGAGI. The ends lost 2 bases at V and 4 bases at J; junction bases unmatched: 13. DNA for the CDR3: TGTGCCAGCAGTTACGCCGCCTGGACAGGGACATCGGGAAACACCATATATTTT. Residues: CASSYAAWTGTSGNTIYF.

V and J are TRBV28 and TRBJ2-7, with D possibly being TRBD1 or TRBD2 (5 bases each). The ends were cut back, 2 bases at V and 4 bases at J, with 12 bases in the middle. The CDR3 runs to 14 residues. CDR1 MDHEN and CDR2 SYDVKM come from the germline V gene. The CDR3 nucleotides read TGTGCCAGCAGTTTAATTGACAGAGGGTACGAGCAGTACTTC. It codes for CASSLIDRGYEQYF.

This clonotype was detected only a few times. The V and J genes are TRBV9 and TRBJ2-5; D gene unclear. The CDR3 is 12 amino acids. CDR1 is SGDLS, CDR2 YYNGEE, per germline. Between the trimmed V and J ends, which lost 8 bases and 4 bases, there was a span of 12 bases. This CDR3 reads CASLPLLETQYF. The CDR3 DNA follows: TGTGCCAGTTTGCCCCTCTTAGAGACCCAGTACTTC.

CDR3 sequence reads: CASSYEPGVENEQFF. CDR3 coding DNA: TGTGCCAGCAGTTACGAGCCGGGTGTAGAGAATGAGCAGTTCTTC. The chain has TRBV6-5 and TRBJ2-1; D is undetermined. Trimming cost V 2 bases and J 7 bases, with 15 bases left between them. This CDR3 has 15 residues. Germline assignment: CDR1 MNHEY and CDR2 SVGAGI.

The J gene is TRBJ1-2, the V gene TRBV7-2, with 8 bases fitting TRBD1. The germline CDR1 and CDR2 sequences are SGHTA and FQGNSA. The CDR3 totals 19 residues. V gave up 5 bases and J gave up 4 bases; unmatched junction bases: 21. The CDR3 coding sequence is TGTGCCAGCAGCCCCCAATCGAGACAGGGGATGAGTTACGGCTATGGCTACACCTTC. Protein sequence: CASSPQSRQGMSYGYGYTF.

CDR3 protein: CASSVGTSGSLVETQYF. The CDR3 nucleotides read TGTGCCAGCAGCGTCGGGACTAGCGGGAGTCTGGTGGAGACCCAGTACTTC. This chain uses TRBV9 with TRBJ2-5; 14 bases line up with TRBD2. The germline CDR1 and CDR2 sequences are SGDLS and YYNGEE. This CDR3 is 17 amino acids long. V was clipped by 2 bases and J by 5 bases; unmatched bases: 8.

This chain uses TRBV9 with TRBJ2-2, with TRBD2 as a possible D gene (6 bases). Germline V gene sequence: CDR1 SGDLS, CDR2 YYNGEE. V lost 7 bases and J lost 3, with 16 bases in between. The CDR3 sequence is 15 residues long. The CDR3 is CASRPAGLDTGELFF. The CDR3 DNA reads as TGTGCCAGCCGGCCCGCGGGGCTGGACACCGGGGAGCTGTTTTTT.

The chain uses TRBV12-3 or TRBV12-4 and TRBJ2-5; a possible D gene is TRBD1 (5 bases). Trimming removed 6 bases from V and 2 bases from J, with 13 bases in between. The CDR3 consists of 14 residues. The CDR3 bases are TGTGCCAGCAGCCACCTGACAGAGCAAGAGACCCAGTACTTC. Protein sequence: CASSHLTEQETQYF.

V is TRBV16 and J is TRBJ1-6; tentatively, D is TRBD1 (5 bases). The CDR3 consists of 15 residues. Germline CDR1 KGHSY, CDR2 FQNENV. The germline V and J ends were trimmed by 1 base and 5 bases, with 9 bases remaining between them. CDR3 sequence (DNA): TGTGCCAGCAGCCAATGGGGCAGGAATAATTCACCCCTCCACTTT. It specifies CASSQWGRNNSPLHF.

The genes are TRBV4-2 and TRBJ2-2; no firm D call. V lost 1 base to trimming and J lost 1 base, with 7 bases between them. There are 15 residues in the CDR3. The germline gives CDR1 LGHNA, CDR2 YNFKEQ. The CDR3 nucleotides read TGTGCCAGCAGCCAAGCTTCCCTGAACACCGGGGAGCTGTTTTTT. It specifies CASSQASLNTGELFF.

In nucleotides, the CDR3 is TGTGCCAGCAGCCCCCGGGGTAGCGGGAGCGGTGATCAGTTCTTC. Amino acid sequence: CASSPRGSGSGDQFF. The gene calls are TRBV7-8 and TRBJ2-1; 9 nucleotides line up with TRBD2. The CDR3 loop spans 15 amino acids. The V and J ends lost 5 bases and 13 bases, in that order; junction bases with no gene match: 15. Germline loops: CDR1 SGHVS, CDR2 FQNEAQ.

The V gene is TRBV28, the J gene TRBJ2-2, with 9 bases aligning to TRBD1. The CDR3 is made up of 14 amino acids. The V segment lost 6 bases and the J segment 6 bases; nucleotides outside the gene matches: 5. Germline lookup yields CDR1 MDHEN and CDR2 SYDVKM. In nucleotides, the CDR3 is TGTGCCAGCAGGACAGGGGGTAGGGCCGGGGAGCTGTTTTTT. Translation gives CASRTGGRAGELFF.

This chain connects TRBV5-1 to TRBJ2-3; D uncertain. The V end was cut by 4 bases, the J end by 1 base, with 10 bases between. The CDR3 runs to 14 residues. Germline lookup yields CDR1 SGHRS and CDR2 YFSETQ. The CDR3 loop reads CASSPYAGTDTQYF. The CDR3 DNA sequence: TGCGCCAGCAGCCCATATGCTGGCACAGATACGCAGTATTTT.

The chain employs TRBV10-3 and TRBJ2-1; TRBD1 matches at 8 bases. The CDR3 totals 17 residues. Trimming removed 4 bases from V and 6 bases from J; junction bases left unmatched: 14. The germline CDR1 and CDR2 sequences are ENHRY and SYGVKD. The CDR3 DNA reads TGTGCCATCAGTGCAGACCTCCAGGGGGCTTATCGCAATGAGCAGTTCTTC. Protein: CAISADLQGAYRNEQFF.

A few counts support this clonotype. This chain's CDR3 is CASSPPVSTSTDTQYF. DNA of the CDR3: TGTGCCAGCAGCCCACCGGTGTCAACTAGCACAGATACGCAGTATTTT. The rearrangement links TRBV28 to TRBJ2-3; D call uncertain. V was trimmed by 6 bases and J by 0 bases, leaving 16 bases between them. Germline V gene sequence: CDR1 MDHEN, CDR2 SYDVKM. The CDR3 runs to 16 residues.

The genes are TRBV4-2 and TRBJ1-4; D is uncertain. CDR3 length: 15 amino acids. From germline, CDR1 is LGHNA and CDR2 YNFKEQ. Trimming took off 0 bases at V and 1 base at J, with 6 bases between the two ends. The CDR3 bases are TGTGCCAGCAGCCAAGAGGCAGGAACTAATGAAAAACTGTTTTTT. It specifies CASSQEAGTNEKLFF.